This T cell receptor (beta chain) was retrieved from a study of blood T cell repertoires in COVID-19. Per the original methods: By means of reference gene primer amplification, nucleated cell counts were estimated. Profiling relied on immunoSEQ multiplex PCR, and the TCRdb table lists in-frame clones only, not all of them. For V, J and clone size, that table is used; D and trimming come from the DNA. The sample yields about 300,000 clones, approximately 87% seen once. V trimming: 2 bases; J trimming: 4 bases; junction bases outside the gene matches: 7. The germline V gene has CDR1 MNHEY and CDR2 SVGAGI. The CDR3 has 15 amino acids.

This receptor was taken from a woman in her thirties or forties who had recovered from COVID-19. The chain is built from TRBV6-5 and TRBJ2-5; 7 bases map to TRBD1. Sequences were obtained from peripheral blood. CDR3 sequence: CASSYSWDSVETQYF. The CDR3 region has the DNA TGTGCCAGCAGTTACAGTTGGGACAGTGTAGAGACCCAGTACTTC.